This T cell receptor beta chain was profiled in a study of blood T cells in healthy people across ages (dated by TCRdb to the mid-2010s). Context from the whole study: In model experiments, template switching captured about one uniquely barcoded TCR beta cDNA molecule for every two T cells. To track age-related changes in TCR beta repertoire diversity, the study relied on deep sequencing normalized with unique cDNA molecular identifiers. The donors were divided into four age groups: young (average around 17 years), middle-aged (over 35), aged (about 62) and long-lived (nearly 85). Donors of different ages were randomly distributed across sequencing lanes to avoid experimental bias. Two additional independent replicas of 1 million unique cDNA reads from the same blood draw were analyzed for two donors (one aged 18 to 29 and one aged 80 or older). Broader findings and caveats from the paper: The CMV infection status of donors was not known, potentially confounding age-related changes in expanded clonotypes. Compared with the aged group, the long-lived group had more naive CD4+ T cells, fewer expanded clones and increased TCR diversity, a pattern suggesting age selection. Observed TCR beta diversity per million T cells fell roughly linearly with age, and a significant reduction was already apparent by age around 36. Estimates of total diversity based on one million sequenced T cells were regarded as lower bounds and as underestimates. Conclusive comparison of naive and antigen-experienced compartments was prevented by the profiling of bulk unsorted PBMCs. There was a strong correlation between observed TCR beta diversity and the percentage of naive T cells measured by flow cytometry.

The germline V gene (reference sequence) yields DFQATT for CDR1 and SNEGSKA for CDR2. The cysteine opens and the phenylalanine closes a CDR3 of 14 amino acids. Only the CDR3 DNA is retained, 42 bases long and in frame from the first base. V loses 6 bases at its end and J loses 0 bases; junction bases beyond the gene matches: 5. Donors were 39 systemically healthy Caucasian individuals from Russia aged roughly 6 to 100 years. Each donor gave 8 to 10 milliliters of peripheral blood, collected into EDTA-treated Vacutainer tubes. Ficoll-Paque density-gradient centrifugation was used to isolate PBMCs, with at least 7 million per sample. Trizol reagent was used to extract total RNA from PBMCs, with at least 5 micrograms per sample. Naive CD45RAhigh/CD27high T cell percentages were measured by flow cytometry on a PBMC aliquot from every donor. Library prep was done by 5' RACE. A second PCR of roughly 7 to 12 cycles was run with a J-beta primer mix and a sample-barcoded 5' primer. Each TCR beta cDNA molecule received a unique molecular identifier from a template-switch 5' adaptor carrying 12 random nucleotides. Each sample yielded at least 2.5 million CDR3-containing paired-end reads. All of the RNA was converted into first-strand cDNA using the Mint cDNA synthesis kit, with a TRBC-specific oligonucleotide serving as the primer. Following uracil-DNA glycosylase treatment, all cDNA underwent a first 18-cycle PCR with the universal primers M1SS and BC2_uni_R. In the authors' own workflow: Each sample was normalized by randomly selecting 1 million high-quality reads, each carrying a distinct molecular identifier. Reads sharing molecular identifiers were discarded rather than binned into consensus sequences. CDR3 identification, clonotype clustering and error correction used MiTCR with a Q25 quality threshold and the strictest error-elimination algorithm. Lower-bound total TCR beta diversity was estimated with a nonparametric unseen species model using Euler transformation. TCRdb ran its own pipeline on the public reads, namely fastp trimming at Q25 and MiXCR clone calling, and kept in-frame beta chains. Identical CDR3 protein sequences are pooled into one entry, listed with their most common genes and DNA. Here the V and J calls rest on TCRdb's processing, not on the authors' analysis. The sample includes some 1.8 million distinct CDR3 sequences, with approximately 39% observed a single time. The ten largest make up roughly 23% of the sample.

Concerning this clonotype itself: Its cognate antigen has yet to be identified. Per-base qualities were not stored, and no clone one base away is much larger.

The V gene is TRBV20-1 and the J gene is TRBJ1-5, with 7 bases in between that match TRBD1. The TCR originated in a human donor in good health. What was sequenced was blood. The sequenced DNA is TGCAGTGCCCGGGACAGTTATAGCAATCAGCCCCAGCATTTT. It translates as CSARDSYSNQPQHF.